The table lists the clone carrying this T cell receptor beta chain with a few counts. The antigen is unknown. The data were taken from a study of response to subunit inactivated influenza vaccine. Findings and limits, study-wide: Every seasonal influenza vaccination brings in few new T cells, the authors suggested.

Germline V gene lookup returns CDR1 LGHDT and CDR2 YNNKEL (reference sequence). CDR3 size: 13 residues. Trimming left V 5 bases short and J 4 bases short, with 9 bases between. MiXCR was run by TCRdb on the RT-PCR reads, yielding one entry per CDR3 protein. The table records over 400,000 distinct CDR3 sequences, over 10% of them present only once. The source was PBMCs from blood, collected 45 days after vaccination. The gene calls are TRBV3-1 and TRBJ1-3; D remains ambiguous. This TCR came from a man aged 50 to 59 who received an inactivated influenza vaccine. The CDR3 region is CASSKQIGNTIYF. In nucleotides, the CDR3 is TGTGCCAGCAGCAAACAGATCGGAAACACCATATATTTT.